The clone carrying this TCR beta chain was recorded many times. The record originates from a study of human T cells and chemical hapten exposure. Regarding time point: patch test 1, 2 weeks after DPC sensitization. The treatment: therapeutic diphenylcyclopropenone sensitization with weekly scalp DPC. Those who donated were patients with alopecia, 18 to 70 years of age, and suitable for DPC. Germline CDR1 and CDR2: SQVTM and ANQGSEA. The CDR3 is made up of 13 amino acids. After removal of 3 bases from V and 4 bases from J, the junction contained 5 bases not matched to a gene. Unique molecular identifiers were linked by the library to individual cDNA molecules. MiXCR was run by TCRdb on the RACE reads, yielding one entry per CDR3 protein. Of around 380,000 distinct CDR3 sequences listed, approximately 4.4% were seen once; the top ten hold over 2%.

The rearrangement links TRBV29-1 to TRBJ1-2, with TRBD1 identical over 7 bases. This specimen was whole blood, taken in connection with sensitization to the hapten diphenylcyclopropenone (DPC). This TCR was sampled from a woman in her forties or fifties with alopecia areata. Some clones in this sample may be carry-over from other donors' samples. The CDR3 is CSVETGRFYGYTF. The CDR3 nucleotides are TGCAGCGTTGAGACAGGGCGGTTCTATGGCTACACCTTC.